Presented here are 29 T cell receptor beta chains from one specimen sequenced in a study of T cells in Graves' hyperthyroidism and ophthalmopathy (dated by TCRdb to between 2017 and 2020). Library preparation used multiplex PCR. Sequencer: Illumina HiSeq 2000. The TCR beta CDR3 regions were amplified from the RNA transcripts. A first-round RT-PCR of the TCR CDR3 used the HTBI primer set with the Qiagen OneStep RT-PCR kit. TCRdb ran its own pipeline on the public reads, namely fastp trimming at Q25 and MiXCR clone calling, and kept in-frame beta chains. Under each unique CDR3 protein, matching rows form one entry showing the most common genes and DNA. This sample lists over 400,000 distinct CDR3 sequences; around a fifth were detected once. About 49% of the sample is held by the ten biggest clonotypes. What was sequenced was blood. These receptors were obtained from a woman aged 65 to 85 with Graves' ophthalmopathy.

V usage is TRBV3-1 and J usage is TRBJ2-5; the match to TRBD2 covers 7 bases. Germline V lookup: CDR1 LGHDT, CDR2 YNNKEL (reference sequence). The CDR3 runs 16 residues. V gave up 0 bases and J gave up 2 bases; unmatched junction bases: 6. The CDR3 nucleotides read TGTGCCAGCAGCCAAGATCCGCGCGGGAGACAAGAGACCCAGTACTTC. Its protein product is CASSQDPRGRQETQYF.

This clonotype was detected a few times. The chain joins TRBV6-1 to TRBJ2-5; TRBD1 aligns across 9 bases. The CDR3 has 12 residues. The V gene end was trimmed by 7 bases and the J gene end by 10 bases; junction bases not matched to a gene: 7. Germline V lookup: CDR1 MNHNS, CDR2 SASEGT. CDR3 loop: CASMPGTGFQYF. The CDR3 bases are TGTGCCAGCATGCCCGGGACAGGGTTCCAGTACTTC.

This clonotype was detected only once. The chain links TRBV7-8 to TRBJ2-7; no firm D call. The V gene lost 1 base and the J gene lost 0 bases, with 7 bases spanning the gap. This CDR3 is 14 amino acids long. The germline V gene has CDR1 SGHVS and CDR2 FQNEAQ. CDR3 nucleotide sequence: TGTGCCAGCAGCTTAGTACTCGTCTCCTACGAGCAGTACTTC. It is translated as CASSLVLVSYEQYF.

This clonotype was picked up many times. The rearrangement joins TRBV6-5 to TRBJ1-5; no reliable D call. This CDR3 has 15 residues. Trimming shortened V by 0 bases and J by 0 bases, and 6 bases separated the two germline ends. CDR1 is MNHEY and CDR2 is SVGAGI in the germline V gene. Here the CDR3 reads CASSYSRNSNQPQHF. CDR3 coding DNA: TGTGCCAGCAGTTACTCGAGAAATAGCAATCAGCCCCAGCATTTT.

This clonotype showed up just a few times. The CDR3 DNA sequence: TGTGCCAGTAGTATAGTTGGAAATACGGGTGAGCAGTTCTTC. Its translation is CASSIVGNTGEQFF. The chain recombines TRBV19 with TRBJ2-1; D is ambiguous. Germline V gene sequence: CDR1 LNHDA, CDR2 SQIVND (reference sequence). Trimming took 1 base from V and 9 from J, leaving 13 bases between them. This CDR3 region has 14 residues.

The CDR3: CASSFTSDRNEQFF. The CDR3 nucleotides are TGTGCCAGCAGCTTTACTAGCGATAGGAATGAGCAGTTCTTC. The rearrangement joins TRBV7-9 to TRBJ2-1; 7 bases are shared with TRBD2. Germline trimming cut 3 bases from V and 7 bases from J; bases unmatched to any gene: 6. The CDR3 extends over 14 amino acids. Germline CDR1 reads SEHNR; CDR2 reads FQNEAQ (reference sequence).

This clonotype was counted only a few times. V is TRBV11-3 and J is TRBJ1-1, with D perhaps matching TRBD1 (6 bases). Germline assignment: CDR1 SGHNT and CDR2 YENEEA. The V end lost 5 bases, the J end lost 7 bases, and 14 bases lay between the germline ends. The CDR3 has 13 residues. The CDR3 protein is CASSTLGTNEAFF. The DNA for the CDR3 is TGTGCCAGCAGCACCCTCGGGACAAATGAAGCTTTCTTT.

This clonotype was observed a single time. This clone may be a read error of a much larger clone one base away. The V gene is TRBV7-8, the J gene TRBJ2-1; 7 nucleotides agree with TRBD2. From germline, CDR1 is SGHVS and CDR2 FQNEAQ. The CDR3 covers 18 residues. The CDR3 coding sequence is TGTACCAGCAGCTTATCCAGCGGGGCTAGAGGAAGTGGTAATGAGCAGTTCTTC. This codes for CTSSLSSGARGSGNEQFF. Full variable domain (missing parts from reference TRBV7-8 and TRBJ2-1): GAGVSQSPRYKVAKRGQDVALRCDPISGHVSLFWYQQALGQGPEFLTYFQNEAQLDKSGLPSDRFFAERPEGSVSTLKIQRTQQEDSAVYLCTSSLSSGARGSGNEQFFGPGTRLTVL.

V and J are TRBV5-1 and TRBJ1-2; TRBD1 is a possible D gene (6 bases). Trimming stripped 6 bases from V and 8 bases from J, with 20 bases between. Germline loops: CDR1 SGHRS, CDR2 YFSETQ. The CDR3 has 14 amino acids. The CDR3: CASTVDSHGGGYTF. CDR3 DNA: TGCGCCAGCACTGTGGACAGTCATGGAGGAGGCTACACCTTC.

This clonotype was picked up a small number of times. The rearrangement uses TRBV7-6 and TRBJ2-7, with a weak D call TRBD2 (5 bases). Germline lookup yields CDR1 SGHVS and CDR2 FNYEAQ. The CDR3 consists of 16 residues. Deletions cut 1 base from V and 2 bases from J, with 15 bases between. CDR3 nucleotides: TGTGCCAGCAGCTTAGGCCCGGCGGGTGCGGCCTACGAGCAGTACTTC. Its translation: CASSLGPAGAAYEQYF.

In its sample, this clonotype was seen a few times. J is TRBJ2-1 and V is TRBV7-3; 8 bases agree with TRBD2. The V segment lost 4 bases and the J segment 6 bases; nucleotides outside the gene matches: 8. The CDR3 is 15 residues long. In germline, CDR1 is SGHTA, CDR2 FQGTGA. The CDR3 here is CASSSPGLESNEQFF. CDR3 DNA sequence: TGTGCCAGCAGCTCCCCGGGACTAGAATCCAATGAGCAGTTCTTC. The full variable domain, in which reference TRBV7-3 and TRBJ2-1 provide the parts outside the CDR3, is GAGVSQTPSNKVTEKGKYVELRCDPISGHTALYWYRQSLGQGPEFLIYFQGTGAADDSGLPNDRFFAVRPEGSVSTLKIQRTERGDSAVYLCASSSPGLESNEQFFGPGTRLTVL.

This clonotype was counted a few times. In DNA, the CDR3 is TGTGCCAGCAGTTACTCCTTGGAGGGTGGTGCTTTCTTT. Translated: CASSYSLEGGAFF. The gene calls are TRBV6-5 and TRBJ1-1; D is uncertain. Trimming removed 0 bases from V and 11 bases from J, with 13 bases in between. Germline V gene sequence: CDR1 MNHEY, CDR2 SVGAGI. The CDR3 has 13 amino acids.

The sample holds one count of this clonotype. The CDR3 protein is CASSQNFRRQVGAKYNEQFF. CDR3 bases: TGCGCCAGCAGCCAGAACTTTAGGCGGCAGGTGGGAGCGAAGTACAATGAGCAGTTCTTC. The chain recombines TRBV4-3 with TRBJ2-1, with D possibly TRBD2 on 5 matching bases. Per the germline V gene, CDR1 is LGHNA and CDR2 is YSLEER. V lost 3 bases, J lost 4 bases, and 28 bases lay in between. This CDR3 has 20 residues.

Note on this clonotype: A much larger clone sits a single nucleotide away, making a read error possible. The V gene is TRBV12-3 or TRBV12-4, the J gene TRBJ2-3; the D is unclear. The end of the DNA aligns better with TRBJ1-5, so the J call may be wrong. The CDR3 contains 16 residues. CDR3 bases: TGTGCCAGCAGCCCCATGACTAGCGGGAGCACAGATACGCAGCATTTT. Its protein is CASSPMTSGSTDTQHF.

This clonotype was recorded many times. J is TRBJ2-2 and V is TRBV3-1; D unclear. The CDR3 has 15 amino acids. Germline assignment: CDR1 LGHDT and CDR2 YNNKEL (reference sequence). V lost 3 bases and J lost 4, with 12 bases in between. The CDR3 sequence: CASSQLVVGTGELFF. The CDR3 DNA follows: TGTGCCAGCAGCCAGTTGGTGGTTGGCACCGGGGAGCTGTTTTTT.

As regards this clonotype: A read error is possible here, since a much larger clone lies one base away. J is TRBJ1-2 and V is TRBV7-2, with a weak D call TRBD1 (5 bases). This CDR3 contains 14 residues. The ends were cut back, 4 bases at V and 3 bases at J, with 12 bases in the middle. Germline CDR1 is SGHTA and CDR2 is FQGNSA. CDR3 nucleotides: TGTGCCAGCAGCTCGGGACGGGGGGACTATGGCTACACCTTC. Its protein is CASSSGRGDYGYTF.

The V gene is TRBV11-2, the J gene TRBJ2-2; D possibly corresponds to TRBD2 (6 bases). Germline V gene data show CDR1 as SGHAT and CDR2 as FQNNGV. V was shortened by 5 bases and J by 6 bases, with 13 bases between the two germline ends. There are 14 residues in the CDR3. The DNA of the CDR3 is TGTGCCAGCAGCCTAGGAGGGTTTTCCGGGGAGCTGTTTTTT. Protein product: CASSLGGFSGELFF.

The chain links TRBV6-1 to TRBJ2-7; either TRBD1 or TRBD2 may supply D (5 bases each). The CDR3 covers 13 residues. Germline-derived CDR1 and CDR2 are MNHNS and SASEGT. The V and J ends lost 5 bases and 1 base respectively, with 9 bases between them. The DNA for the CDR3 is TGTGCCAGCAGTCGCAGGGAGTCCTACGAGCAGTACTTC. Encoded protein: CASSRRESYEQYF.

In its sample, this clonotype was seen many times. This chain joins TRBV10-2 and TRBJ2-1; 13 bases align to TRBD2. Germline V gene sequence: CDR1 WSHSY, CDR2 SAAADI. The CDR3 totals 16 residues. Trimming cost V 8 bases and J 1 base; bases outside gene matches: 5. This CDR3 reads CASQGLAGRSYNEQFF. In DNA, the CDR3 is TGCGCCAGCCAGGGACTAGCGGGACGGTCCTACAATGAGCAGTTCTTC.

The chain joins TRBV7-9 to TRBJ1-2; 7 bases agree with TRBD1. The CDR3 has 14 residues. CDR1 and CDR2 from the germline V gene are SEHNR and FQNEAQ (reference sequence). V dropped 1 base and J dropped 4; count of bases not matched to a gene: 3. The CDR3 DNA reads TGTGCCAGCAGCTTAGAGGGGGCGGTCTATGGCTACACCTTC. Translated, it gives CASSLEGAVYGYTF. Together with reference TRBV7-9 and TRBJ1-2, the CDR3 gives the full variable domain: DTGVSQNPRHKITKRGQNVTFRCDPISEHNRLYWYRQTLGQGPEFLTYFQNEAQLEKSRLLSDRFSAERPKGSFSTLEIQRTEQGDSAMYLCASSLEGAVYGYTFGSGTRLTVV.

This chain connects TRBV20-1 to TRBJ2-1; D unclear. The germline CDR1 and CDR2 sequences are DFQATT and SNEGSKA (reference sequence). The CDR3 covers 14 residues. V was cut by 1 base and J by 6 bases, with 13 bases left in between. The CDR3 loop reads CSARVGRLSNEQFF. For the CDR3, the DNA is TGCAGTGCTAGAGTTGGGCGCCTGAGCAATGAGCAGTTCTTC.

This clonotype has more than one count but fewer than ten. The chain employs TRBV5-1 and TRBJ2-1; 7 positions agree with TRBD1. The length of the CDR3 is 18 residues. With 0 bases clipped from V and 7 bases from J, the junction kept 16 bases outside the gene matches. Germline V gives CDR1 SGHRS, CDR2 YFSETQ. The DNA of the CDR3 is TGCGCCAGCAGCTTGGCTGGGTCAGGGGGAATCCGACTAAATGAGCAGTTCTTC. It is translated as CASSLAGSGGIRLNEQFF.

This clonotype was seen a handful of times. This sequence joins TRBV19 and TRBJ1-1; 9 nucleotides line up with TRBD1. This CDR3 contains 15 residues. J lost 1 base, V lost 6 bases, and 6 bases had no gene match. CDR1 is LNHDA, CDR2 SQIVND, per germline (reference sequence). The CDR3 loop is CASRRTGETNTEAFF. DNA for the CDR3: TGTGCCAGTAGGAGGACAGGGGAGACGAACACTGAAGCTTTCTTT.

This clonotype was picked up a small number of times. This chain connects TRBV18 to TRBJ2-7; D is undetermined. The CDR3 has 15 amino acids. V was trimmed by 0 bases and J by 2 bases, leaving 11 bases between them. CDR1 KGHSH and CDR2 LQKENI come from the germline V gene. CDR3 DNA: TGTGCCAGCTCACCACCCCAGAAAGCAGCCTACGAGCAGTACTTC. This codes for CASSPPQKAAYEQYF.

This chain joins TRBV5-4 and TRBJ2-7, with 9 positions matching TRBD2. The ends lost 0 bases at V and 2 bases at J; junction bases unmatched: 9. CDR1 SGHNT and CDR2 YYREEE come from the germline V gene (reference sequence). This CDR3 has 17 residues. CDR3 bases: TGTGCCAGCAGCTTGGGTAGCGGGAGCCCTTTAACCTACGAGCAGTACTTC. Protein product: CASSLGSGSPLTYEQYF.

The V gene is TRBV6-2 or TRBV6-3, the J gene TRBJ2-1, with D hard to call. The CDR3 runs to 16 residues. Trimming left V 2 bases short and J 4 bases short, with 15 bases between. CDR1 and CDR2 from the germline V gene are MNHEY and SVGEGT. CDR3 amino acids: CASSYNPASRYNEQFF. The CDR3 nucleotides are TGTGCCAGCAGTTACAACCCAGCGTCGCGATACAATGAGCAGTTCTTC.

This clonotype was detected a few times. This chain links TRBV16 with TRBJ1-1; D is ambiguous. The CDR3 contains 14 residues. Germline V gene sequence: CDR1 KGHSY, CDR2 FQNENV. The V gene lost 6 bases and the J gene lost 1 base, with 12 bases spanning the gap. Here the CDR3 reads CASRGSRRNTEAFF. In DNA form, the CDR3 reads TGTGCCAGCAGAGGTTCCAGGAGGAACACTGAAGCTTTCTTT.

This clonotype has more than one count but fewer than ten. The chain employs TRBV11-2 and TRBJ2-7; 9 nucleotides align to TRBD2. The ends lost 1 base at V and 0 bases at J; junction bases unmatched: 10. Germline lookup yields CDR1 SGHAT and CDR2 FQNNGV. There are 18 residues in the CDR3. The CDR3 nucleotides read TGTGCCAGCAGCTTAGCCCCCGGGAGTAGCGGGAGCTCCTACGAGCAGTACTTC. Translating it yields CASSLAPGSSGSSYEQYF.

The J gene is TRBJ2-3, the V gene TRBV4-1; 7 bases are a match to TRBD1. CDR3 length equals 15 residues. V trimming: 7 bases; J trimming: 0 bases; junction bases outside the gene matches: 7. Germline CDR1 MGHRA, CDR2 YSYEKL. In nucleotides, the CDR3 is TGCGCCAGCAACAGGGGACAACGAAGCACAGATACGCAGTATTTT. Translation gives CASNRGQRSTDTQYF.